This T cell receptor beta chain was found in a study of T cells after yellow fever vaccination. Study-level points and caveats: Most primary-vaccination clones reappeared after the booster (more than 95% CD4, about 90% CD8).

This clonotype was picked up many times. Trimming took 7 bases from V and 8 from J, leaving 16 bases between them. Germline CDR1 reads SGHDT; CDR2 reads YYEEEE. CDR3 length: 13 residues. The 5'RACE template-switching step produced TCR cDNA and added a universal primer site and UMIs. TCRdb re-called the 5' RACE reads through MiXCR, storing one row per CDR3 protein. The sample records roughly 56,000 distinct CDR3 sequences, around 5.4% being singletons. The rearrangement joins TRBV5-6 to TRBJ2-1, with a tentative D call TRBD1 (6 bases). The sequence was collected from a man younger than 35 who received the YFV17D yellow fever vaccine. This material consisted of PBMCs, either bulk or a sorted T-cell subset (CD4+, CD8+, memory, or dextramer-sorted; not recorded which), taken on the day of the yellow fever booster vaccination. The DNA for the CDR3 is TGTGCCAGCGGTCCCAGGGGCTCGGATGAGCAGTTCTTC. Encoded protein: CASGPRGSDEQFF.